The rows below give T cell receptor beta chains drawn from one sample of a study of vaccination and CD4 T cells after COVID-19. No antigen has been assigned to these receptors. Using its own MiXCR run on the PCR reads, TCRdb lists one record per CDR3 protein. The sample includes about 9,900 distinct CDR3 sequences, 40% to 65% of them seen just once. The material sequenced was CD4+ T cells from blood, cultured in vitro. These receptors all come from a human donor who had recovered from COVID-19. CDR3s include the opening cysteine and the closing phenylalanine or tryptophan. The D gene is left open where the match is weak. Clone sizes are given selectively: once, few, many, or a class where the clone is expanded.

v_gene: TRBV4-1; d_gene: -; len: 14; abundance: -; j_gene: TRBJ1-2; CDR3aa: CASSQAGTGYGYTF; CDR3nt: TGCGCCAGCAGCCAAGCGGGAACAGGCTATGGCTACACCTTC
v_gene: TRBV5-1; d_gene: TRBD2; len: 16; abundance: -; j_gene: TRBJ2-3; CDR3aa: CASSPRRGGGADTQYF; CDR3nt: TGCGCCAGCAGCCCCCGGCGGGGGGGAGGGGCAGATACGCAGTATTTT
v_gene: TRBV5-4; d_gene: -; len: 15; abundance: -; j_gene: TRBJ1-2; CDR3aa: CASSSSGQFHYGYTF; CDR3nt: TGTGCCAGCAGCTCAAGTGGACAGTTCCACTATGGCTACACCTTC
v_gene: TRBV20-1; d_gene: TRBD2; len: 14; abundance: -; j_gene: TRBJ2-5; CDR3aa: CSAPEGGGEETQYF; CDR3nt: TGCAGTGCTCCGGAGGGCGGGGGGGAAGAGACCCAGTACTTC
v_gene: TRBV24-1; d_gene: -; len: 15; abundance: few; j_gene: TRBJ2-3; CDR3aa: CATSEAAGITDTQYF; CDR3nt: TGTGCCACCAGTGAAGCAGCCGGTATCACAGATACGCAGTATTTT
v_gene: TRBV5-6; d_gene: -; len: 15; abundance: -; j_gene: TRBJ2-6; CDR3aa: CASSLRVSGANVLTF; CDR3nt: TGTGCCAGCAGCTTGAGGGTCTCTGGGGCCAACGTCCTGACTTTC
v_gene: TRBV5-1; d_gene: TRBD1; len: 17; abundance: -; j_gene: TRBJ2-1; CDR3aa: CASSLRGLGQGYNEQFF; CDR3nt: TGCGCCAGCAGCTTGAGAGGCTTGGGACAGGGATACAATGAGCAGTTCTTC
v_gene: TRBV5-5; d_gene: -; len: 13; abundance: -; j_gene: TRBJ2-1; CDR3aa: CASSWGGDNEQFF; CDR3nt: TGTGCCAGCAGCTGGGGGGGCGACAATGAGCAGTTCTTC
v_gene: TRBV6-2/TRBV6-3; d_gene: -; len: 15; abundance: large; j_gene: TRBJ1-5; CDR3aa: CASSYSGRANQPQHF; CDR3nt: TGTGCCAGCAGTTACTCCGGAAGGGCCAATCAGCCCCAGCATTTT
v_gene: TRBV20-1; d_gene: TRBD1; len: 17; abundance: -; j_gene: TRBJ1-1; CDR3aa: CSARGPRDRGPNTEAFF; CDR3nt: TGCAGTGCTAGAGGCCCTCGGGACAGGGGCCCTAACACTGAAGCTTTCTTT
v_gene: TRBV4-1; d_gene: TRBD1; len: 14; abundance: -; j_gene: TRBJ1-1; CDR3aa: CASSPRQGHTEAFF; CDR3nt: TGCGCCAGCAGCCCGAGACAGGGGCACACTGAAGCTTTCTTT
v_gene: TRBV12-3/TRBV12-4; d_gene: -; len: 15; abundance: -; j_gene: TRBJ1-2; CDR3aa: CASSFSSGSSTGYTF; CDR3nt: TGTGCCAGCAGTTTTAGCTCAGGATCTTCGACTGGCTACACCTTC
v_gene: TRBV6-5; d_gene: -; len: 16; abundance: few; j_gene: TRBJ1-1; CDR3aa: CASSYAGDTRNTEAFF; CDR3nt: TGTGCCAGCAGTTATGCGGGGGACACTCGGAACACTGAAGCTTTCTTT
v_gene: TRBV7-9; d_gene: TRBD2; len: 16; abundance: -; j_gene: TRBJ2-3; CDR3aa: CASSAYSGRLTDTQYF; CDR3nt: TGTGCCAGCAGCGCATATAGCGGGAGACTCACAGATACGCAGTATTTT
v_gene: TRBV5-5; d_gene: -; len: 14; abundance: medium-sized; j_gene: TRBJ1-1; CDR3aa: CASSLHGGPTEAFF; CDR3nt: TGTGCCAGCAGCTTGCACGGTGGACCCACTGAAGCTTTCTTT
v_gene: TRBV2; d_gene: -; len: 14; abundance: -; j_gene: TRBJ2-2; CDR3aa: CASRGTPNTGELFF; CDR3nt: TGTGCCAGCAGAGGGACACCGAACACCGGGGAGCTGTTTTTT
v_gene: TRBV11-2; d_gene: -; len: 14; abundance: -; j_gene: TRBJ1-1; CDR3aa: CASSLVRGNTEAFF; CDR3nt: TGTGCCAGCAGCTTAGTGCGGGGGAACACTGAAGCTTTCTTT